This passage covers 27 T cell receptor beta chains from one sample sequenced in a study of T cells in Graves' hyperthyroidism and ophthalmopathy. Amplified regions were TCR beta CDR3 sequences from RNA transcripts. HTBI primers were used for first-round RT-PCR of the TCR CDR3. From the multiplex PCR reads, TCRdb called clonotypes with MiXCR, one entry per CDR3 protein. Among around 700,000 distinct CDR3 sequences, around a third were seen once, and the ten largest hold around 30%. Sequencing was carried out using blood. The receptor set was obtained from a woman aged 40 to 50 with Graves' hyperthyroidism.

For this clonotype: At one of its ends the junction is not consistent with the germline gene, which may arise from a read error. The chain combines TRBV6-6 with TRBJ2-2, with TRBD2 matching 7 bases. CDR3 length: 12 residues. Germline assignment: CDR1 MNHNY and CDR2 SVGAGI (reference sequence). The CDR3 region is CASSYGGGELLF. CDR3 DNA: TGTGCCAGCAGTTATGGGGGGGGTGAGCTGCTTTTT.

This clonotype was found a few times. The genes are TRBV12-3 or TRBV12-4 and TRBJ1-3; D ambiguous. The CDR3 contains 13 residues. V dropped 4 bases and J dropped 7 bases, with 11 bases sitting between them. CDR3 in DNA: TGTGCCAGCAGTTCCTACGGGGAGAACACCATATATTTT. Translation gives CASSSYGENTIYF.

This chain uses TRBV12-5 with TRBJ2-2; D unresolved. Germline V gives CDR1 LGHNT, CDR2 FRNRAP. V shed 6 bases and J shed 1 base, with 12 bases lying between them. The CDR3 is made up of 15 amino acids. The CDR3 DNA reads as TGTGCTAGTGGCCGACCGGGCCAGAACACCGGGGAGCTGTTTTTT. Translated: CASGRPGQNTGELFF.

This rearrangement joins TRBV10-2 to TRBJ2-7; D may be TRBD1 or TRBD2 (5 bases each). Deletions cut 10 bases from V and 7 bases from J, with 17 bases between. The germline gives CDR1 WSHSY, CDR2 SAAADI. This CDR3 is built from 12 residues. CDR3 DNA sequence: TGCGCCACCGGGGTTAGGGACGATGAGCAGTACTTC. It yields the protein CATGVRDDEQYF.

Only a few counts were recorded for this clonotype. The V call is TRBV5-1, the J call TRBJ1-2; 8 bases align to TRBD1. Per germline, CDR1 SGHRS and CDR2 YFSETQ. The CDR3 length is 18 residues. With V trimmed by 4 bases and J by 2 bases, 16 bases remained unmatched. The DNA of the CDR3 is TGCGCCAGCAGCCCATCAATCGGGACAGGAGAAATAAACTATGGCTACACCTTC. Translating gives CASSPSIGTGEINYGYTF.

The rearrangement links TRBV7-2 to TRBJ2-3; D is uncertain. Germline CDR1 SGHTA, CDR2 FQGNSA. V was cut by 4 bases and J by 4 bases, with 9 bases left in between. The length of the CDR3 is 13 residues. The CDR3 DNA follows: TGTGCCAGCAGCTGGCCGCAGTCAGATACGCAGTATTTT. It translates to CASSWPQSDTQYF.

The chain combines TRBV20-1 with TRBJ1-2; a weak D match, TRBD1 (5 bases). The CDR3 loop spans 12 amino acids. Between the trimmed V and J ends, which lost 3 bases and 4 bases, there was a span of 9 bases. CDR1 and CDR2 from the germline V gene are DFQATT and SNEGSKA (reference sequence). CDR3 residues: CSASNGAYGYTF. CDR3 in DNA: TGCAGTGCTAGTAATGGGGCCTATGGCTACACCTTC.

Comments on this clonotype: One end of the junction does not line up with germline, which may come from a read error. The chain uses TRBV7-9 and TRBJ1-1; D is perhaps TRBD1 (5 bases). The CDR3 has 14 residues. Germline V gives CDR1 SEHNR, CDR2 FQNEAQ (reference sequence). The chain's CDR3 is CASSLESGNPEAFF. The CDR3 nucleotides are TGTGCCAGCAGCTTAGAGTCAGGGAACCCTGAAGCTTTCTTT. The full variable domain, rest sourced from reference TRBV7-9 and TRBJ1-1, is DTGVSQNPRHKITKRGQNVTFRCDPISEHNRLYWYRQTLGQGPEFLTYFQNEAQLEKSRLLSDRFSAERPKGSFSTLEIQRTEQGDSAMYLCASSLESGNPEAFFGQGTRLTVV.

With respect to this clonotype: This clone may be a read error of a much larger clone one base away. This CDR3 is CASSSDRNTGELLF. The CDR3 DNA reads TGTGCCAGCAGCTCCGACAGGAACACCGGGGAGCTGCTTTTT. This chain connects TRBV25-1 to TRBJ2-2; D is possibly TRBD1 (6 bases). CDR3 length: 14 amino acids. The V gene's germline CDR1 is MGHDK and CDR2 SYGVNS. The full variable domain, in which reference TRBV25-1 and TRBJ2-2 provide the parts outside the CDR3, is EADIYQTPRYLVIGTGKKITLECSQTMGHDKMYWYQQDPGMELHLIHYSYGVNSTEKGDLSSESTVSRIRTEHFPLTLESARPSHTSQYLCASSSDRNTGELLFGEGSRLTVL.

This clonotype was recorded a few times. One end of the junction is discordant with germline, which a read error may explain. This rearrangement joins TRBV5-1 to TRBJ2-2, with D tentatively TRBD1 (6 bases). This CDR3 has 14 residues. Germline CDR1 and CDR2: SGHRS and YFSETQ. Here the CDR3 reads CASSYQGSPGELFF. In nucleotides, the CDR3 is TGTGCCAGCAGCTATCAGGGGTCGCCCGGGGAGCTGTTTTTT. The full variable domain, rest sourced from reference TRBV5-1 and TRBJ2-2, is KAGVTQTPRYLIKTRGQQVTLSCSPISGHRSVSWYQQTPGQGLQFLFEYFSETQRNKGNFPGRFSGRQFSNSRSEMNVSTLELGDSALYLCASSYQGSPGELFFGEGSRLTVL.

The CDR3 DNA reads TGCAGCGCGACAACCCCCCGCCATGGAAAGAACTATAATTCACCCCTCCACTTT. It encodes CSATTPRHGKNYNSPLHF. V gene TRBV29-1 combines with J gene TRBJ1-6, with D hard to call. The CDR3 has 18 amino acids. Germline CDR1 and CDR2: SQVTM and ANQGSEA. Trimming took off 7 bases at V and 3 bases at J, with 25 bases between the two ends. Looking up the rest from reference TRBV29-1 and TRBJ1-6 gives the full variable domain: SAVISQKPSRDICQRGTSLTIQCQVDSQVTMMFWYRQQPGQSLTLIATANQGSEATYESGFVIDKFPISRPNLTFSTLTVSNMSPEDSSIYLCSATTPRHGKNYNSPLHFGNGTRLTVT.

V is TRBV10-1 and J is TRBJ1-2, with 10 bases identical to TRBD1. The length of the CDR3 is 14 residues. From germline, CDR1 is WNHNN and CDR2 SYGVQD (reference sequence). Trimming at V came to 3 bases and at J to 8 bases, leaving 6 bases not matched to a gene. The CDR3 DNA reads as TGCGCCAGCAGTGAAACCCGGGACAGGGGCGGCTACACCTTC. Its translation is CASSETRDRGGYTF.

The V and J genes are TRBV11-1 and TRBJ1-1; D remains unclear. Germline values: CDR1 SGHAT, CDR2 FQDESV (reference sequence). This CDR3 has 14 residues. The germline V and J ends were trimmed by 5 bases and 10 bases, with 20 bases remaining between them. The CDR3 nucleotides are TGTGCCAGCAGCCAAATGGGAGGGTTGGGGTTAGCTTTCTTT. Translating it yields CASSQMGGLGLAFF. The whole variable domain, remainder taken from reference TRBV11-1 and TRBJ1-1, is EAEVAQSPRYKITEKSQAVAFWCDPISGHATLYWYRQILGQGPELLVQFQDESVVDDSQLPKDRFSAERLKGVDSTLKIQPAELGDSAMYLCASSQMGGLGLAFFGQGTRLTVV.

On this clonotype itself: Here the CDR3 omits its conserved ending phenylalanine or tryptophan, so a read error is the likely source. The chain recombines TRBV4-1 with TRBJ2-7; D is perhaps TRBD1 (6 bases). The germline V and J ends were trimmed by 4 bases and 1 base, with 8 bases remaining between them. There are 13 residues in the CDR3. The germline CDR1 and CDR2 sequences are MGHRA and YSYEKL. The CDR3 loop reads CASSLQGSYEQYL. As DNA, the CDR3 is TGCGCCAGCAGCCTACAGGGATCCTACGAGCAGTACCTC.

This clonotype was detected a few times. The chain recombines TRBV30 with TRBJ1-2, with TRBD1 identical over 8 bases. Germline values: CDR1 GTSNPN, CDR2 SVGIG (reference sequence). The length of the CDR3 is 12 residues. With V trimmed by 5 bases and J by 8 bases, 7 bases remained unmatched. CDR3 in amino acids: CAWGTGGTGYTF. In DNA form, the CDR3 reads TGTGCCTGGGGGACAGGTGGTACCGGCTACACCTTC. Full variable domain (outside the CDR3, taken from reference TRBV30 and TRBJ1-2): SQTIHQWPATLVQPVGSPLSLECTVEGTSNPNLYWYRQAAGRGLQLLFYSVGIGQISSEVPQNLSASRPQDRQFILSSKKLLLSDSGFYLCAWGTGGTGYTFGSGTRLTVV.

Concerning this clonotype itself: A much larger clone differs from this one at a single base, so this may be a read error. The rearrangement uses TRBV7-9 and TRBJ1-2; the D is unclear. The V gene's germline CDR1 is SEHNR and CDR2 FQNEAQ (reference sequence). This CDR3 spans 12 amino acids. DNA of the CDR3: TGTGCCAGCAACGACGGCGGCTATGGCTACATCTTC. Its translation is CASNDGGYGYIF.

This clonotype was seen a few times. The V gene is TRBV6-1, the J gene TRBJ1-5; D remains ambiguous. The V end lost 4 bases, the J end lost 4 bases, and 17 bases lay between the germline ends. CDR1 is MNHNS, CDR2 SASEGT, per germline. The CDR3 consists of 16 residues. The CDR3 sequence: CASSVRGMWANQPQHF. The CDR3 DNA follows: TGTGCCAGCAGTGTCAGAGGCATGTGGGCAAATCAGCCCCAGCATTTT.

This clonotype was observed a handful of times. Germline is not matched at one junction end, which may reflect a read error. The V gene is TRBV7-9, the J gene TRBJ2-7; D tentatively reads TRBD1 or TRBD2 (5 bases each). This CDR3 has 15 residues. Per germline, CDR1 SEHNR and CDR2 FQNEAQ (reference sequence). CDR3: CASSPRGRSAAEQYF. The CDR3 region has the DNA TGCGCCAGCAGCCCACGGGGACGATCGGCTGCCGAGCAGTACTTC.

This clonotype showed up just once. This chain links TRBV7-2 with TRBJ1-5; 9 bases map to TRBD1. The V and J ends lost 11 bases and 7 bases, in that order; junction bases with no gene match: 12. The germline CDR1 and CDR2 sequences are SGHTA and FQGNSA. CDR3 length: 14 amino acids. CDR3 loop: CAWDTQGAGQPQHF. The CDR3 bases are TGTGCCTGGGATACACAGGGGGCCGGCCAGCCCCAGCATTTT.

This clonotype was observed many times. The chain employs TRBV2 and TRBJ2-7; weak D call: TRBD1 (6 bases). This CDR3 spans 14 amino acids. Germline V gene data show CDR1 as SNHLY and CDR2 as FYNNEI. V was cut by 6 bases and J by 3 bases, with 15 bases left in between. This CDR3 reads CASRVQGRGYEQYF. In nucleotides, the CDR3 is TGTGCCAGCAGGGTACAGGGTAGAGGCTACGAGCAGTACTTC.

In regard to this clonotype: Given a much more abundant clone one base away, this may be a read error. V is TRBV10-3 and J is TRBJ1-2; tentatively, D is TRBD1 (5 bases). CDR1 ENHRY and CDR2 SYGVKD come from the germline V gene. V was pared by 4 bases and J by 5 bases, with 17 bases between. The CDR3 has 15 amino acids. CDR3: CAISADWGYEYGYTF. The CDR3 DNA sequence: TGTGCCATCAGTGCTGATTGGGGCTACGAGTATGGCTACACCTTC.

This clonotype was detected a few times. The gene calls are TRBV19 and TRBJ2-7, with unresolved D. Germline CDR1 LNHDA, CDR2 SQIVND (reference sequence). The CDR3 length is 15 residues. Trimming removed 6 bases at V and 1 base at J, with 16 bases between. CDR3 region: CASSPSHSRSYEQYF. DNA for the CDR3: TGTGCCAGTAGCCCCTCGCACAGCAGATCCTACGAGCAGTACTTC.

This clonotype was observed a handful of times. The rearrangement links TRBV2 to TRBJ1-2, with 7 bases matching TRBD1. This CDR3 is 13 amino acids long. CDR1 is SNHLY, CDR2 FYNNEI, per germline. V was clipped by 11 bases and J by 1 base; unmatched bases: 7. CDR3 nucleotides: TGTGCCGGAGGGACAGTGTTTAACTATGGCTACACCTTC. Translation: CAGGTVFNYGYTF.

The V gene is TRBV20-1, the J gene TRBJ1-1; D remains unclear. The CDR3 is 13 amino acids. Germline CDR1 and CDR2: DFQATT and SNEGSKA (reference sequence). Trimming removed 5 bases from V and 5 bases from J, with 15 bases in between. CDR3 nucleotides: TGCAGTGCTGTGGAGGGATTTTCTACTGAAGCTTTCTTT. Protein: CSAVEGFSTEAFF.

Concerning this clonotype: One end of the junction does not line up with germline, which may come from a read error. V usage is TRBV7-2 and J usage is TRBJ2-7; a weak D match, TRBD2 (7 bases). This CDR3 comprises 15 residues. The germline CDR1 and CDR2 sequences are SGHTA and FQGNSA. CDR3 nucleotides: TGCGCCAGCAGCCAAGCGGGGAGGGGGGCCTACGAGCAGTACTTC. It encodes CASSQAGRGAYEQYF.

The chain is built from TRBV6-5 and TRBJ1-1, with 9 bases matching TRBD1. The V and J ends lost 4 bases and 6 bases, in that order; junction bases with no gene match: 12. CDR3 length: 16 residues. CDR1 and CDR2 (germline): MNHEY, SVGAGI. As DNA, the CDR3 is TGTGCCAGCAGTTCAACAGGGGGCGGATCAGTCGCTGAAGCTTTCTTT. It translates to CASSSTGGGSVAEAFF.

The V and J genes are TRBV6-5 and TRBJ1-5; no firm D call. Germline assignment: CDR1 MNHEY and CDR2 SVGAGI. V was trimmed by 6 bases and J by 3 bases, leaving 21 bases between them. The CDR3 contains 17 residues. As DNA, the CDR3 is TGTGCCAGCAGCTTAGGTCGCGACCCACTCTACAATCAGCCCCAGCATTTT. It specifies CASSLGRDPLYNQPQHF.